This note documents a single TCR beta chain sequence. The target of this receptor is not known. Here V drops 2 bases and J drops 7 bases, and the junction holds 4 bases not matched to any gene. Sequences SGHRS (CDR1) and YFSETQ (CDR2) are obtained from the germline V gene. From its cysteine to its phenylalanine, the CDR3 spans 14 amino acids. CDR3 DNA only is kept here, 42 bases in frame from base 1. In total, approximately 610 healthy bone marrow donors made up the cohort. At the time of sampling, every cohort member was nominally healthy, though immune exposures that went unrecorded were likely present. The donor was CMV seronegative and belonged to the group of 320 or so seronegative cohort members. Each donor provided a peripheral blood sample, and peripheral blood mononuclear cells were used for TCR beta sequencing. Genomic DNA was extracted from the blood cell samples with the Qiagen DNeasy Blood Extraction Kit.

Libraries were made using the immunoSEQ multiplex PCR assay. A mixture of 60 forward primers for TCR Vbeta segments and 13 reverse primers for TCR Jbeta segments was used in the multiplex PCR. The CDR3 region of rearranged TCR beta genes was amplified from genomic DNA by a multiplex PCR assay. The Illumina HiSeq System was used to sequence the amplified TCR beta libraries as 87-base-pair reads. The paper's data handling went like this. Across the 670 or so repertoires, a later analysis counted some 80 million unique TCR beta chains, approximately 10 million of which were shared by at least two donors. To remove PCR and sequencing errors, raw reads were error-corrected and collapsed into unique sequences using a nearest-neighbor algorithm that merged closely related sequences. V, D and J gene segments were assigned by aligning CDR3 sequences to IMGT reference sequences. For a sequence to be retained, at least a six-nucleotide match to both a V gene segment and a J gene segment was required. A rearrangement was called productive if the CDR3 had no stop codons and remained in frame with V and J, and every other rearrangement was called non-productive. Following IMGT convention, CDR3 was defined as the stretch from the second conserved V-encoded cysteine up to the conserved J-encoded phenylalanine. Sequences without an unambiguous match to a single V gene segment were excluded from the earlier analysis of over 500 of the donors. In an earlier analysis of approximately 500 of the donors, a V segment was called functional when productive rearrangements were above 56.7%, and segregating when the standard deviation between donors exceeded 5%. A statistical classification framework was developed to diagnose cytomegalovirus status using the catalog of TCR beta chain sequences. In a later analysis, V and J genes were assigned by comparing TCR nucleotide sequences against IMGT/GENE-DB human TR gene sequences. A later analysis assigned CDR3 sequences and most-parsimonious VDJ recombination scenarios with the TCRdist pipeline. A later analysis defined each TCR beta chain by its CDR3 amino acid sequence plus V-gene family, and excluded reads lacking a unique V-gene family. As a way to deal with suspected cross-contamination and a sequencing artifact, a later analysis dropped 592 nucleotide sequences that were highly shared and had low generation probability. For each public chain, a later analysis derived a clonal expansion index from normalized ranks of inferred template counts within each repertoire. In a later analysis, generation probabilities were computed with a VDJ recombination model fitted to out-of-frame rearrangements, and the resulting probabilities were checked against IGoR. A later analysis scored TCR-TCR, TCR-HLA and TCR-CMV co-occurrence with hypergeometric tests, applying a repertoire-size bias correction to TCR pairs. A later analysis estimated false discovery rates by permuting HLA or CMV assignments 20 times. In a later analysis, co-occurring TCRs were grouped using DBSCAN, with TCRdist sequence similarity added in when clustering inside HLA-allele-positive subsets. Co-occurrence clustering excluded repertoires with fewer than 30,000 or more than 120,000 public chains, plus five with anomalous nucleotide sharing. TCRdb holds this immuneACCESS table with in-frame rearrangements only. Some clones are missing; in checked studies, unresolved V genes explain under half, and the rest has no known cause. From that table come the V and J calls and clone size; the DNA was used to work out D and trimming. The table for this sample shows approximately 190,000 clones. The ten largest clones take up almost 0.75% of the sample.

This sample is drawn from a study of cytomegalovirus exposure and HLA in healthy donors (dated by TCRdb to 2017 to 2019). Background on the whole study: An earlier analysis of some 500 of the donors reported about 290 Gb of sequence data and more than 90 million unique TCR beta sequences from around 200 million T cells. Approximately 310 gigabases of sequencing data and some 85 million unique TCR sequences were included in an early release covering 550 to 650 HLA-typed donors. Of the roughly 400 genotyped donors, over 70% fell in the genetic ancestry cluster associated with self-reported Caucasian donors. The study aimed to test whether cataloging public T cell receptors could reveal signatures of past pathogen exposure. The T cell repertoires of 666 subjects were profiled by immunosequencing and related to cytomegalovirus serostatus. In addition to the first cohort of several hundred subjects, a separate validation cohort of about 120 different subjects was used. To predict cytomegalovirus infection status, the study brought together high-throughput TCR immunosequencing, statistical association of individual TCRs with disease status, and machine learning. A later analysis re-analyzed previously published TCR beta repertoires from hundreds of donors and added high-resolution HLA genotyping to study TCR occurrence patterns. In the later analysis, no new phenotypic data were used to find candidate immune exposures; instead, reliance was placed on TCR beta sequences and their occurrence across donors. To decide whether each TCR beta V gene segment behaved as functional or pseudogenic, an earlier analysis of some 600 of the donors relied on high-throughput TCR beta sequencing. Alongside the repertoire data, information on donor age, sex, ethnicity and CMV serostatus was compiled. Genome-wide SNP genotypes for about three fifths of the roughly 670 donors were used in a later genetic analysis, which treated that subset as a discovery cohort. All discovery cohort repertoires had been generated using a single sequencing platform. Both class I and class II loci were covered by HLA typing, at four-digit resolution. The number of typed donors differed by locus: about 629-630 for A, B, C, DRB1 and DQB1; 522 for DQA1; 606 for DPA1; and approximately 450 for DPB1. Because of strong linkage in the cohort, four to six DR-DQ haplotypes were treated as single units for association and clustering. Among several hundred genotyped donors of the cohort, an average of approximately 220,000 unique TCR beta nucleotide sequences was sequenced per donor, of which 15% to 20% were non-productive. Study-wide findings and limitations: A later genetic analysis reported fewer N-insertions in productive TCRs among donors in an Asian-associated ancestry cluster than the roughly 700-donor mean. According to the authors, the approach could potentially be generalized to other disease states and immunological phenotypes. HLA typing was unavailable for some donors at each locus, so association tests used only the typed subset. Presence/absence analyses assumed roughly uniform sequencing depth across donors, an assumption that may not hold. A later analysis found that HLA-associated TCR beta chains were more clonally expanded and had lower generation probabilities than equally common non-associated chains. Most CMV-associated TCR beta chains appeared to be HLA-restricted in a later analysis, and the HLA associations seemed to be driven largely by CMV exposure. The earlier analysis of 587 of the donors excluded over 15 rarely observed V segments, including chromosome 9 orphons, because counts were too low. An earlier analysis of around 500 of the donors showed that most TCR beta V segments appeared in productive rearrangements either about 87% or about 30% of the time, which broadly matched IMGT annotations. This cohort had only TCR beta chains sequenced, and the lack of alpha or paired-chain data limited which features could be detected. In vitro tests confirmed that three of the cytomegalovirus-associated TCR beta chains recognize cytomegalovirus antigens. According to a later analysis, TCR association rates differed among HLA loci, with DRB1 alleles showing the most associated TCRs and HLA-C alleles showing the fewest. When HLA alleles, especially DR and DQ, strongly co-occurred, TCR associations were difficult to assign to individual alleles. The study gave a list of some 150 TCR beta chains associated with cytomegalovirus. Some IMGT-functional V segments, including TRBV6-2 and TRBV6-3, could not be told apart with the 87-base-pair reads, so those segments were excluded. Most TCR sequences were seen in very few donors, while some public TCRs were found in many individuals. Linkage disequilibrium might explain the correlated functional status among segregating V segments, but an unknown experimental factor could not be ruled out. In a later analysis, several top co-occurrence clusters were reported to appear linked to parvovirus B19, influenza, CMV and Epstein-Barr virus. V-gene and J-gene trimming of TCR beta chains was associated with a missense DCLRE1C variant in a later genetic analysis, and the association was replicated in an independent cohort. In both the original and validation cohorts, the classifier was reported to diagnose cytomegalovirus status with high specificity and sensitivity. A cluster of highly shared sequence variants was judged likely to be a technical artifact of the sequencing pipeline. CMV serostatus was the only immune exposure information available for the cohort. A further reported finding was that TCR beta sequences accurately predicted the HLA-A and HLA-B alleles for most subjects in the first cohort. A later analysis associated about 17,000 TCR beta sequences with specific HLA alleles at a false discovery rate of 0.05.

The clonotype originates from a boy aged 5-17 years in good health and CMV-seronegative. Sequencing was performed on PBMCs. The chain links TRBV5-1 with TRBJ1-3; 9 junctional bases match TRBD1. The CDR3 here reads CASSFSTGGNTIYF. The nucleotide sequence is TGCGCCAGCAGCTTTTCGACAGGGGGGAACACCATATATTTT.